This T cell receptor beta chain was documented in a study of technical replicates of blood from several donors. Assay: immunoSEQ multiplex PCR; the TCRdb copy retains only in-frame clones and omits some. The data hold about 81,000 clones, with about 81% observed a single time. From germline, CDR1 is SGHAT and CDR2 FQNNGV. Trimming took 4 bases from V and 9 from J; bases not matched to a gene: 6. CDR3 length equals 15 residues. This clonotype was obtained from a human donor in good health. Some clones in this sample may be carry-over from other donors' samples. The source material was PBMCs. V usage is TRBV11-2 and J usage is TRBJ2-1, with 13 bases fitting TRBD2. The CDR3 region has the DNA TGTGCCAGCAGCTCACTAGCGGGAGGGCTGGGTGAGCAGTTCTTC. Translating it yields CASSSLAGGLGEQFF.